This section outlines one T cell receptor (beta chain) sequence together with its context. Its matching antigen is unknown. The data were taken from a study of shared clonotypes between healthy human individuals. At the level of the study: Every donor yielded three CD4 naive, three CD4 memory, two CD8 naive and one CD8 memory plate. General study points: It was the non-shared clonotypes that had lower generation probabilities than clonotypes shared by all four donors. Several donors held about 5% of naive CD4 clonotypes in common.

Germline CDR1 reads LNHDA; CDR2 reads SQIVND (reference sequence). The CDR3 covers 18 residues. V was trimmed by 0 bases and J by 2 bases, leaving 17 bases between them. Profiled with immunoSEQ multiplex PCR; TCRdb holds only in-frame clones, not every one. The sample has over a million clones, around 97% seen once. A CD45RA+ naive subset and a CD45RA-negative memory subset were split from CD4+ cells. The V call is TRBV19, the J call TRBJ2-1; D is perhaps TRBD2 (5 bases). The receptor's source is a man aged 25 to 45 in good health. The sample comprised naive CD4+ T cells sorted from blood. Subset here: CD45RA+ positively selected. The CDR3 nucleotides read TGTGCCAGTAGTATAGATCCTGGGAGCCCCCGGCCCTACAATGAGCAGTTCTTC. Translating it yields CASSIDPGSPRPYNEQFF. Drawing the rest from reference TRBV19 and TRBJ2-1, the complete variable domain is DGGITQSPKYLFRKEGQNVTLSCEQNLNHDAMYWYRQDPGQGLRLIYYSQIVNDFQKGDIAEGYSVSREKKESFPLTVTSAQKNPTAFYLCASSIDPGSPRPYNEQFFGPGTRLTVL.